The rows below give T cell receptor beta chains drawn from one sample of a study of T cells in Graves' hyperthyroidism and ophthalmopathy. TCRdb processed the multiplex PCR reads anew with MiXCR; each CDR3 protein has one entry. The sample lists about 740,000 distinct CDR3 sequences; approximately 14% were seen once. The sequenced sample was blood. Receptors were obtained from a woman aged 18-29 years with Graves' hyperthyroidism. CDR3s include the opening cysteine and the closing phenylalanine or tryptophan. The D gene is left open where the match is weak. Clone size is given for some rows only: seen once, a few or many times, or a class if the clone is expanded.

many,TRBJ1-3,TRBV12-3/TRBV12-4,-,13,TGTGCCAGCAGTCCCGCGGGTGGGTTCAGCATATATTTT,CASSPAGGFSIYF
many,TRBJ2-2,TRBV5-5,-,12,TGTGCCAGCATGGACTCCACCGGGGAGCTGTTTTTT,CASMDSTGELFF
-,TRBJ2-7,TRBV28,TRBD2,18,TGTGCCAGCAGTTTATGGATGTCTAGCGGAAGGGCGGGGGTCGAGCAGTACTTC,CASSLWMSSGRAGVEQYF
many,TRBJ2-1,TRBV7-8,-,14,TGTGCCAGCAGCCTAACAGGGATCGACAGTGAGCAGTTCTTC,CASSLTGIDSEQFF
-,TRBJ1-5,TRBV28,-,17,TGTGCCAGCAGCCTCCAGGGGACCGCTTATAGCAATCAGCCCCAGCATTTT,CASSLQGTAYSNQPQHF
many,TRBJ2-2,TRBV28,TRBD2,19,TGTGCCAGCAGTTGGAATGGCGGGACTAGCGGGAGCGGAGGCGGGGAGCTGTTTTTT,CASSWNGGTSGSGGGELFF
many,TRBJ2-1,TRBV27,-,17,TGTGCCAGCAGGCCTGGCCGCGGCGGCACTACCCTCAATGAGCAGTTCTTC,CASRPGRGGTTLNEQFF
-,TRBJ1-1,TRBV19,-,12,TGTGCCAGTATGGGAGTATACACTGAAGCTTTCTTT,CASMGVYTEAFF
-,TRBJ1-4,TRBV5-5,-,17,TGTGCCAGCAGCCGGAATTCCCCGGGGGCCGTAGGGGAAAAACTGTTTTTT,CASSRNSPGAVGEKLFF
many,TRBJ2-3,TRBV6-1,-,13,TGTGCCAGCAGTACGACTAGCACAGATACGCAGTATTTT,CASSTTSTDTQYF
many,TRBJ1-1,TRBV29-1,-,10,TGCAGCGTTGCCAACACTGAAGCTTTCTTT,CSVANTEAFF
many,TRBJ1-5,TRBV2,-,15,TGTGCCAGCAGTGAAGAGTACGGGCGCAATCAGCCCCAGCATTTT,CASSEEYGRNQPQHF
-,TRBJ1-5,TRBV6-2/TRBV6-3,-,14,TGTGCCAGCAGTCCGGACGTTCACAATCAGCTCCAGCATTTT,CASSPDVHNQLQHF
-,TRBJ2-3,TRBV20-1,TRBD1,18,TGCAGTGCAGAAACAGGGGGCGCGCGGCTTTTTAGCACAGATACGCAGTATTTT,CSAETGGARLFSTDTQYF
-,TRBJ1-4,TRBV20-1,-,12,TGCAGTGCTAGGAGGGGGGCCGAAAAACTGTTTTTT,CSARRGAEKLFF
many,TRBJ2-3,TRBV7-9,TRBD1,15,TGTGCCAGCAGCGCCAGGGACAGCAGCACAGATACGCAGTATTTT,CASSARDSSTDTQYF
many,TRBJ2-1,TRBV28,-,16,TGTGCCAGCAGTCCCCCGCGGTGGAGCTCCTACAATGAGCAGTTCTTC,CASSPPRWSSYNEQFF
few,TRBJ1-4,TRBV6-1,-,20,TGTGCCAGCAAGTTTCGAGAGGAGTTGAAGTATACGAGCCTGAATGAAAAACTGTTTTTT,CASKFREELKYTSLNEKLFF
many,TRBJ2-7,TRBV7-9,-,13,TGTGCCAGCAGCTTAGAGTACTCCTACGAGCAGTACTTC,CASSLEYSYEQYF
-,TRBJ2-7,TRBV10-2,-,15,TGCGCCAGCAGTGAGTCGACAGGAATGGATGACGAGCAGTACTTC,CASSESTGMDDEQYF
-,TRBJ2-1,TRBV29-1,-,18,TGCAGCGTTGAAGGGTTCGTCAACCTAGGGGAGGCCTACAATGAGCAGTTCTTC,CSVEGFVNLGEAYNEQFF
many,TRBJ2-5,TRBV10-3,TRBD2,13,TGTGCCATCAGAGGGCGGGAGGAAGAGACCCAGTACTTC,CAIRGREEETQYF
many,TRBJ2-1,TRBV28,-,14,TGTGCCAGCAGTTTATCGCGGGTCGGCAATGAGCAGTTCTTC,CASSLSRVGNEQFF
many,TRBJ1-1,TRBV6-6,-,13,TGTGCCAGCAGTTACCGCGCCGATGTGAAAGCTTTCTTT,CASSYRADVKAFF
few,TRBJ1-1,TRBV19,TRBD1,14,TGTGCCAGTAGTACCCGACAGGGAAGCACTGAAGCTTTCTTT,CASSTRQGSTEAFF
many,TRBJ1-3,TRBV2,-,15,TGTGCCAGCAGTGAGTTAAGCAGCTCTGGAAACACCATATATTTT,CASSELSSSGNTIYF
few,TRBJ1-5,TRBV4-1,-,14,TGCGCCAGCAGCCAAGGGGGGCAAGGTCAGCCCCAGCATTTT,CASSQGGQGQPQHF
-,TRBJ2-7,TRBV7-9,-,12,TGTGCCAGCAGCTTAGGATACTCCGAGCAGTACTTC,CASSLGYSEQYF
few,TRBJ1-2,TRBV12-3/TRBV12-4,-,14,TGTGCCAGCAGTCCCTGGGACGCCATCTATGGCTACACCTTC,CASSPWDAIYGYTF
many,TRBJ2-2,TRBV6-1,TRBD1,20,TGTGCCAGCAGTGCGTCACCGGGACAGGCCCTGAGGAGTGCGTCCGGGGAGCTGTTTTTT,CASSASPGQALRSASGELFF
few,TRBJ1-3,TRBV11-3,-,17,TGTGCCAGCAGCCCTCGGGCAGGGCTGAGCTCTGGAAACACCATATATTTT,CASSPRAGLSSGNTIYF
many,TRBJ2-7,TRBV30,TRBD2,14,TGTGCCTGGTCGCCTAGCGGGGTTTCGGGCGAGCAGTACTTC,CAWSPSGVSGEQYF
once,TRBJ1-6,TRBV27,TRBD1,17,TGTGCCAGCAGTTTTTGGAAAGAGACAGGGGTCAATTCACCCCTCCACTTT,CASSFWKETGVNSPLHF
many,TRBJ1-1,TRBV30,-,14,TGTGCCTGGAGTATCAGGGGAGGGTCCACTGAAGCTTTCTTT,CAWSIRGGSTEAFF
few,TRBJ2-3,TRBV7-9,-,13,TGTGCCAGCAGCCGCTATCCCACAGATACGCAGTATTTT,CASSRYPTDTQYF
-,TRBJ2-5,TRBV6-1,TRBD2,16,TGTGCCAGCAGTGAAGCGGGGGGGAGGGGCTGGGAGACCCAGTACTTC,CASSEAGGRGWETQYF
many,TRBJ2-1,TRBV11-2,-,13,TGTGCCAGCAGCTTGAGTCAACGGAATGAGCAGTTCTTC,CASSLSQRNEQFF
-,TRBJ1-5,TRBV12-3/TRBV12-4,-,16,TGTGCCAGCAGTTTATGGGATTTGGGGTTTGATCAGCCCCAGCATTTT,CASSLWDLGFDQPQHF
-,TRBJ2-7,TRBV29-1,TRBD2,17,TGCAGCCCACGAAGTGGGACTAGCCCGAAACTCTCCTACGAGCAGTACTTC,CSPRSGTSPKLSYEQYF
-,TRBJ1-6,TRBV11-2,TRBD1,17,TGTGCCAGCAGCTTAGTGGGGACAGGGGGGCGCCGTTCACCCCTCCACTTT,CASSLVGTGGRRSPLHF